The 25 T cell receptor beta chains below were found in one sample sequenced in a study of CD8 T cells in ankylosing spondylitis. TCRdb re-analysed the 5' RACE reads in MiXCR, keeping a single row per CDR3 protein. The profile shows more than 150,000 distinct CDR3 sequences, about 13% of them singletons. The specimen sequenced was blood, either unsorted or a sorted T cell fraction (not recorded which). These receptors all stem from a male donor with ankylosing spondylitis or in good health (not recorded which).

V and J are TRBV27 and TRBJ2-3, with TRBD2 identical over 14 bases. The V and J ends lost 5 bases and 5 bases, in that order; junction bases with no gene match: 12. CDR1 and CDR2 (germline): MNHEY, SMNVEV (reference sequence). The CDR3 has 18 amino acids. CDR3 sequence reads: CASSVPTSGRATRDTQYF. DNA of the CDR3: TGTGCCAGCAGTGTACCGACTAGCGGGAGGGCAACACGAGATACGCAGTATTTT.

The CDR3, as DNA: TGTGCTAGTGGTCGCAAAGCTAGCGCCGGGGACGAGCAGTACTTC. The encoded protein is CASGRKASAGDEQYF. The chain is built from TRBV12-5 and TRBJ2-7, with D perhaps TRBD2 (6 bases). The germline V gene encodes CDR1 LGHNT and CDR2 FRNRAP. The CDR3 extends over 15 amino acids. Trimming stripped 5 bases from V and 5 bases from J, with 19 bases between.

The sample holds many counts of this clonotype. The gene calls are TRBV29-1 and TRBJ2-3, with D perhaps TRBD2 (7 bases). The CDR3 is made up of 11 amino acids. V lost 6 bases to trimming and J lost 6 bases, with 10 bases between them. CDR1 SQVTM and CDR2 ANQGSEA come from the germline V gene. The CDR3 loop reads CSVGGADTQYF. In DNA form, the CDR3 reads TGCAGCGTGGGGGGGGCGGATACGCAGTATTTT.

The sample holds a few counts of this clonotype. The J gene is TRBJ2-1, the V gene TRBV7-9; D not resolved. The CDR3 runs to 13 residues. The V end lost 0 bases, the J end lost 4 bases, and 4 bases lay between the germline ends. Germline V gene data show CDR1 as SEHNR and CDR2 as FQNEAQ (reference sequence). CDR3 protein: CASSLANYNEQFF. CDR3 in DNA: TGTGCCAGCAGCTTAGCGAATTACAATGAGCAGTTCTTC.

This clonotype was seen only a few times. This chain joins TRBV6-1 and TRBJ2-7; perhaps TRBD1 as D (5 bases). Germline V gene data show CDR1 as MNHNS and CDR2 as SASEGT. V lost 1 base, J lost 6 bases, and 13 bases lay in between. The CDR3 has 14 amino acids. The CDR3 DNA follows: TGTGCCAGCAGTGAAGTTCTAAGGGGTGGCGAGCAGTACTTC. Protein sequence: CASSEVLRGGEQYF.

This clonotype was recorded a few times. V gene TRBV4-1 combines with J gene TRBJ2-3; 9 bases fit TRBD2. This CDR3 is built from 15 residues. Germline CDR1 is MGHRA and CDR2 is YSYEKL. Trimming removed 2 bases from V and 8 bases from J; junction bases left unmatched: 8. The CDR3 region is CASSQIAGDVGTQYF. CDR3 nucleotide sequence: TGCGCCAGCAGCCAAATAGCGGGAGATGTCGGTACGCAGTATTTT.

The chain combines TRBV5-5 with TRBJ2-7; TRBD1 is a possible D gene (6 bases). V dropped 7 bases and J dropped 3 bases, with 14 bases sitting between them. Per the germline V gene, CDR1 is SGHKS and CDR2 is YYEKEE (reference sequence). This CDR3 is built from 13 residues. The CDR3 loop is CASAGTDSYEQYF. The CDR3 nucleotides read TGTGCCAGCGCAGGGACGGACAGCTACGAGCAGTACTTC.

The chain joins TRBV5-1 to TRBJ2-1, with 7 bases lining up with TRBD2. J gave up 7 bases and V 4 bases, and 11 bases lay outside the gene matches. The CDR3 is made up of 15 amino acids. CDR1 and CDR2 from the germline V gene are SGHRS and YFSETQ. The DNA of the CDR3 is TGCGCCAGCAGCGGACGACTAGCAGAAGGGAATGAGCAGTTCTTC. This gives the protein CASSGRLAEGNEQFF.

This clonotype turned up a few times. The CDR3 loop is CASSWGQSYALHF. In DNA form, the CDR3 reads TGTGCCAGCAGTTGGGGACAGTCCTACGCCCTCCACTTT. V and J are TRBV6-5 and TRBJ1-6; TRBD1 matches 7 bases. The V segment lost 4 bases and the J segment 14 bases; nucleotides outside the gene matches: 8. This CDR3 is 13 amino acids long. Germline V lookup: CDR1 MNHEY, CDR2 SVGAGI.

This clonotype was counted ten times or more. The chain uses TRBV6-2 or TRBV6-3 and TRBJ2-1; D not resolved. This CDR3 is 13 amino acids long. Germline CDR1 and CDR2: MNHEY and SVGEGT. The V end was cut by 6 bases, the J end by 7 bases, with 13 bases between. The CDR3 loop is CASRILGGNEQFF. The CDR3 DNA sequence: TGTGCCAGCAGAATTCTCGGTGGGAATGAGCAGTTCTTC.

In its sample, this clonotype was seen a few times. The rearrangement joins TRBV19 to TRBJ2-3, with D uncertain. The CDR3 covers 15 residues. Trimming stripped 5 bases from V and 0 bases from J, with 12 bases between. Germline V gives CDR1 LNHDA, CDR2 SQIVND (reference sequence). CDR3 amino acids: CASSPTPSSTDTQYF. CDR3 DNA: TGTGCCAGTAGTCCAACTCCCTCTAGCACAGATACGCAGTATTTT.

V usage is TRBV24-1 and J usage is TRBJ2-3, with 8 bases lining up with TRBD1. Per the germline V gene, CDR1 is KGHDR and CDR2 is SFDVKD. Trimming removed 9 bases from V and 1 base from J; junction bases left unmatched: 5. The CDR3 is 14 amino acids. The CDR3 DNA is TGTGCCACCGGGGAGACAGGGGGCACAGATACGCAGTATTTT. This codes for CATGETGGTDTQYF.

At least ten counts were recorded for this clonotype. The chain combines TRBV14 with TRBJ2-1, with D perhaps TRBD2 (5 bases). V was trimmed by 6 bases and J by 4 bases, leaving 10 bases between them. In germline, CDR1 is SGHDN, CDR2 FVKESK. CDR3 length: 13 residues. CDR3 coding DNA: TGTGCCAGCAGTCAAACTAGTTACAATGAGCAGTTCTTC. It yields the protein CASSQTSYNEQFF.

On this clonotype itself: The missing conserved phenylalanine or tryptophan at the end of this CDR3 makes a read error likely. V gene TRBV5-1 combines with J gene TRBJ2-7; no firm D call. CDR3 size: 13 residues. In germline, CDR1 is SGHRS, CDR2 YFSETQ. V lost 0 bases, J lost 0 bases, and 4 bases lay in between. The CDR3, as DNA: TGCGCCAGCAGCTTGGGGAGCTCCTACGAGCAGTACTTG. Amino acids: CASSLGSSYEQYL.

This clonotype was seen only a few times. This chain uses TRBV30 with TRBJ2-5; no reliable D call. Germline V gene sequence: CDR1 GTSNPN, CDR2 SVGIG (reference sequence). Trimming took 3 bases from V and 0 from J, leaving 5 bases between them. There are 12 residues in the CDR3. This chain's CDR3 is CAWSFNQETQYF. The CDR3 DNA follows: TGTGCCTGGAGCTTTAACCAAGAGACCCAGTACTTC.

The gene calls are TRBV5-6 and TRBJ2-1, with 10 bases fitting TRBD2. Germline V gives CDR1 SGHDT, CDR2 YYEEEE. The CDR3 has 17 amino acids. Germline trimming cut 3 bases from V and 7 bases from J; bases unmatched to any gene: 13. This CDR3 is CASSYGVLAGVTNEQFF. The DNA for the CDR3 is TGTGCCAGCAGCTATGGCGTTCTAGCGGGAGTAACTAATGAGCAGTTCTTC.

The rearrangement uses TRBV12-3 or TRBV12-4 and TRBJ2-5, with D maybe TRBD1 (5 bases). The CDR3 runs to 14 residues. Trimming shortened V by 6 bases and J by 1 base, and 12 bases separated the two germline ends. CDR3 region: CASSLPGFQETQYF. Here the CDR3 DNA reads TGTGCCAGCAGCCTGCCAGGGTTCCAAGAGACCCAGTACTTC.

This clonotype was detected a few times. V gene TRBV14 combines with J gene TRBJ1-2; D gene uncertain. V was clipped by 0 bases and J by 2 bases, with 7 bases between them. The CDR3 runs to 14 residues. Germline assignment: CDR1 SGHDN and CDR2 FVKESK. The CDR3: CASSQEEENYGYTF. Here the CDR3 DNA reads TGTGCCAGCAGCCAAGAGGAAGAGAACTATGGCTACACCTTC.

The chain uses TRBV20-1 and TRBJ2-7, with D hard to call. The CDR3 loop spans 14 amino acids. Per the germline V gene, CDR1 is DFQATT and CDR2 is SNEGSKA (reference sequence). Trimming pared 5 bases from V and 3 bases from J, leaving 17 bases between. The DNA for the CDR3 is TGCAGTGCTGCCGACCCAGAAAAAAGCTACGAGCAGTACTTC. This encodes CSAADPEKSYEQYF.

The chain combines TRBV10-3 with TRBJ1-4; TRBD1 might be the D (6 bases). Germline V lookup: CDR1 ENHRY, CDR2 SYGVKD. The CDR3 extends over 15 amino acids. V shed 0 bases and J shed 5 bases, with 10 bases lying between them. CDR3 nucleotide sequence: TGTGCCATCAGTGAGTCGGGCGGGGGCAATGAAAAACTGTTTTTT. This codes for CAISESGGGNEKLFF.

This clonotype has just a few counts. The rearrangement uses TRBV6-5 and TRBJ2-7; TRBD1 matches at 8 bases. The CDR3 covers 14 residues. Germline V gives CDR1 MNHEY, CDR2 SVGAGI. Germline trimming cut 0 bases from V and 7 bases from J; bases unmatched to any gene: 5. CDR3: CASSYSRGLREQYF. The CDR3 DNA reads as TGTGCCAGCAGTTACTCCAGGGGGCTTAGGGAGCAGTACTTC.

In its sample, this clonotype was seen a few times. As DNA, the CDR3 is TGCAGTGCTAGCCCCCTTACAGGGGTTGGGATCTACGAGCAGTACTTC. Translating gives CSASPLTGVGIYEQYF. V and J are TRBV20-1 and TRBJ2-7, with 7 bases fitting TRBD1. The V gene end was trimmed by 3 bases and the J gene end by 3 bases; junction bases not matched to a gene: 14. Germline V lookup: CDR1 DFQATT, CDR2 SNEGSKA (reference sequence). This CDR3 comprises 16 residues.

This chain connects TRBV12-3 or TRBV12-4 to TRBJ1-1; unclear D gene. The CDR3 spans 16 residues. Trimming stripped 6 bases from V and 0 bases from J, with 17 bases between. The CDR3 reads CASRVTGRLMNTEAFF. The CDR3 region has the DNA TGTGCCAGCAGAGTTACGGGGAGACTCATGAACACTGAAGCTTTCTTT.

The chain carries TRBV11-2 and TRBJ1-1; TRBD1 matches at 11 bases. This CDR3 is built from 14 residues. V gave up 1 base and J gave up 8 bases; unmatched junction bases: 3. Looked up from germline, CDR1 is SGHAT and CDR2 is FQNNGV. The CDR3 here is CASSLGTGGAEAFF. Here the CDR3 DNA reads TGTGCCAGCAGCTTAGGGACAGGGGGCGCAGAAGCTTTCTTT.

This chain connects TRBV6-2 or TRBV6-3 to TRBJ2-7; no definite D call. Trimming took 4 bases from V and 3 from J, leaving 7 bases between them. Per the germline V gene, CDR1 is MNHEY and CDR2 is SVGEGT. The CDR3 consists of 12 residues. The CDR3 DNA is TGTGCCAGCAGTTCCCGAATCTACGAGCAGTACTTC. Translated: CASSSRIYEQYF.